Below are 19 T cell receptor beta chains sequenced from a single sample in a study of shared clonotypes between healthy human individuals. Here immunoSEQ multiplex PCR was the method, and the copy in TCRdb shows in-frame clones only, minus some. The profile covers approximately 2,200,000 clones, with about 93% appearing a single time and roughly 1.7% taken by the ten largest. Terminally differentiated effector memory CD45RA+ cells were left out of the naive CD8 fraction, which was CD45RO-negative and positively selected for CCR7. Material for sequencing was naive CD8+ T cells from PBMCs. The receptors derive from a man younger than 35 in good health. Some clones in this sample may be carry-over from other donors' samples.

The chain couples TRBV15 to TRBJ2-1, with 11 positions matching TRBD2. The J segment lost 4 bases and the V segment lost 0 bases, leaving 5 bases of the junction unmatched. Germline CDR1 reads LNHNV; CDR2 reads YYDKDF (reference sequence). This CDR3 has 17 residues. The CDR3 DNA is TGTGCCACCAGCAGAGATCGGGGACTAGCGGCGTACAATGAGCAGTTCTTC. Protein: CATSRDRGLAAYNEQFF. The whole variable domain, filled in from reference TRBV15 and TRBJ2-1, reads DAMVIQNPRYQVTQFGKPVTLSCSQTLNHNVMYWYQQKSSQAPKLLFHYYDKDFNNEADTPDNFQSRRPNTSFCFLDIRSPGLGDTAMYLCATSRDRGLAAYNEQFFGPGTRLTVL.

The chain couples TRBV29-1 to TRBJ2-4, with D possibly TRBD1 on 5 matching bases. V was pared by 0 bases and J by 3 bases, with 9 bases between. Germline V lookup: CDR1 SQVTM, CDR2 ANQGSEA. The CDR3 loop spans 14 amino acids. For the CDR3, the DNA is TGCAGCGTTGAAGAAGGGGTATTCAAAAACATTCAGTACTTC. This translates into CSVEEGVFKNIQYF.

The V gene is TRBV4-3, the J gene TRBJ1-2, with D perhaps TRBD1 (5 bases). Germline V gives CDR1 LGHNA, CDR2 YSLEER. The CDR3 is made up of 15 amino acids. With 4 bases removed from V and 4 bases from J, the gap between germline ends came to 16 bases. The CDR3 coding sequence is TGCGCCAGCAGCCCGGACCGTTCGAGGGGCTATGGCTACACCTTC. It translates to CASSPDRSRGYGYTF.

J is TRBJ2-1 and V is TRBV27, with D possibly being TRBD2 (6 bases). Germline values: CDR1 MNHEY, CDR2 SMNVEV (reference sequence). Trimming took off 4 bases at V and 6 bases at J, with 19 bases between the two ends. This CDR3 has 16 amino acids. The CDR3 sequence is CASSSPIAWRANEQFF. CDR3 nucleotide sequence: TGTGCCAGCAGTTCCCCAATTGCGTGGAGGGCCAATGAGCAGTTCTTC.

The chain recombines TRBV14 with TRBJ2-7, with unresolved D. V was trimmed by 2 bases and J by 6 bases, leaving 8 bases between them. The CDR3 consists of 12 residues. Germline V lookup: CDR1 SGHDN, CDR2 FVKESK. As DNA, the CDR3 is TGTGCCAGCAGCCAACGGGTCGGCGAGCAGTACTTC. This sequence encodes CASSQRVGEQYF.

The rearrangement uses TRBV2 and TRBJ2-7; D is tentatively TRBD1 or TRBD2 (5 bases each). Deletions cut 7 bases from V and 4 bases from J, with 11 bases between. Germline CDR1 reads SNHLY; CDR2 reads FYNNEI. CDR3 length equals 12 residues. CDR3 amino acids: CASTPEGYEQYF. CDR3 DNA: TGTGCCAGCACCCCCGAGGGGTACGAGCAGTACTTC.

The chain carries TRBV11-3 and TRBJ2-2; possible D gene TRBD2, 5 bases. Deletions cut 1 base from V and 7 bases from J, with 10 bases between. CDR3 length: 14 amino acids. The germline CDR1 and CDR2 sequences are SGHNT and YENEEA. The CDR3 sequence: CASSLGGSHGELFF. The CDR3 nucleotides are TGTGCCAGCAGCTTAGGTGGGAGTCACGGGGAGCTGTTTTTT.

The chain is built from TRBV6-6 and TRBJ2-7; 7 nucleotides align to TRBD2. Looked up from germline, CDR1 is MNHNY and CDR2 is SVGAGI (reference sequence). The CDR3 loop spans 15 amino acids. V was pared by 8 bases and J by 4 bases, with 14 bases of the junction left unmatched. This CDR3 is CASARWEKAGYEQYF. The CDR3 DNA follows: TGTGCCAGCGCTCGGTGGGAAAAAGCGGGGTACGAGCAGTACTTC.

The rearrangement uses TRBV2 and TRBJ2-2, with 7 positions matching TRBD2. The trim removed 6 bases at V and 6 bases at J, leaving 7 bases unmatched. CDR3 length: 14 residues. CDR1 is SNHLY and CDR2 is FYNNEI in the germline V gene. The CDR3 nucleotides read TGTGCCAGCAGGGGGCGGGAGACGGCCGGGGAGCTGTTTTTT. Encoded protein: CASRGRETAGELFF. Full variable domain (outside the CDR3, taken from reference TRBV2 and TRBJ2-2): EPEVTQTPSHQVTQMGQEVILRCVPISNHLYFYWYRQILGQKVEFLVSFYNNEISEKSEIFDDQFSVERPDGSNFTLKIRSTKLEDSAMYFCASRGRETAGELFFGEGSRLTVL.

The chain links TRBV27 to TRBJ2-2; D possibly corresponds to TRBD1 (6 bases). The CDR3 spans 18 residues. Trimming stripped 1 base from V and 1 base from J, with 16 bases between. In germline, CDR1 is MNHEY, CDR2 SMNVEV (reference sequence). For the CDR3, the DNA is TGTGCCAGCAGTTTATTTGGGCCCGGGACACGGAACACCGGGGAGCTGTTTTTT. It specifies CASSLFGPGTRNTGELFF.

The rearrangement links TRBV2 to TRBJ1-2; 9 bases fit TRBD1. J lost 8 bases, V lost 8 bases, and 3 bases had no gene match. The V gene's germline CDR1 is SNHLY and CDR2 FYNNEI. This CDR3 is 11 amino acids long. CDR3 sequence reads: CASDRGSGYTF. For the CDR3, the DNA is TGTGCCAGCGACAGGGGGAGCGGCTACACCTTC.

This clone was detected only once. Other DNA sequences in the same sample also yield this CDR3. This chain joins TRBV27 and TRBJ2-7, with D hard to call. This CDR3 is built from 13 residues. Between the trimmed V and J ends, which lost 3 bases and 1 base, there was a span of 7 bases. Germline V lookup: CDR1 MNHEY, CDR2 SMNVEV (reference sequence). Here the CDR3 DNA reads TGTGCCAGCAGTTTGGGTCAGTCCTACGAGCAGTACTTC. Protein product: CASSLGQSYEQYF.

On this clone: The same CDR3 arises from other DNA sequences in this sample as well. This rearrangement joins TRBV9 to TRBJ2-7, with 10 bases that match TRBD1. The germline gives CDR1 SGDLS, CDR2 YYNGEE. CDR3 length: 15 amino acids. V dropped 0 bases and J dropped 4; count of bases not matched to a gene: 4. The CDR3 loop is CASSVGTGGSYEQYF. CDR3 DNA sequence: TGTGCCAGCAGCGTAGGGACAGGGGGGAGTTACGAGCAGTACTTC.

This sequence joins TRBV27 and TRBJ2-3; TRBD2 might be the D (6 bases). V lost 6 bases to trimming and J lost 4 bases, with 17 bases between them. From germline, CDR1 is MNHEY and CDR2 SMNVEV (reference sequence). This CDR3 contains 15 residues. CDR3 sequence reads: CASSERWRDSDTQYF. The CDR3 nucleotides read TGTGCCAGCAGCGAGAGGTGGAGGGACTCAGATACGCAGTATTTT.

The chain combines TRBV25-1 with TRBJ2-1, with 10 bases lining up with TRBD2. V was clipped by 3 bases and J by 6 bases; unmatched bases: 11. The CDR3 has 17 amino acids. CDR1 is MGHDK, CDR2 SYGVNS, per germline. The CDR3 DNA sequence: TGTGCCAGCAGTGATTCCGCAGCGGGAGGGCCCGGCAATGAGCAGTTCTTC. This codes for CASSDSAAGGPGNEQFF.

As to this clone: Other DNA sequences in the sample encode the same CDR3. The V and J genes are TRBV9 and TRBJ2-1; possibly TRBD1 or TRBD2 for D (5 bases each). Germline CDR1 and CDR2: SGDLS and YYNGEE. The length of the CDR3 is 14 residues. V was clipped by 0 bases and J by 4 bases, with 8 bases between them. CDR3 coding DNA: TGTGCCAGCAGCGTAGGGGACCGATACAATGAGCAGTTCTTC. Its protein is CASSVGDRYNEQFF.

This chain links TRBV19 with TRBJ2-7; TRBD1 matches 8 bases. V trimming: 4 bases; J trimming: 3 bases; junction bases outside the gene matches: 5. CDR1 is LNHDA and CDR2 is SQIVND in the germline V gene (reference sequence). The CDR3 has 14 amino acids. The CDR3 here is CASSTGQGNYEQYF. The DNA of the CDR3 is TGTGCCAGTAGTACTGGACAGGGAAACTACGAGCAGTACTTC.

The V and J genes are TRBV6-5 and TRBJ2-2, with TRBD2 as a possible D gene (6 bases). This CDR3 region has 16 residues. Germline lookup yields CDR1 MNHEY and CDR2 SVGAGI. Between the trimmed V and J ends, which lost 4 bases and 5 bases, there was a span of 17 bases. In nucleotides, the CDR3 is TGTGCCAGCAGTTCGGGGACTCCCCTTTCGACCGGGGAGCTGTTTTTT. This translates into CASSSGTPLSTGELFF.

The J gene is TRBJ2-1, the V gene TRBV11-3; 13 bases align to TRBD2. V trimming: 5 bases; J trimming: 4 bases; junction bases outside the gene matches: 5. This CDR3 is 16 amino acids long. The germline V gene has CDR1 SGHNT and CDR2 YENEEA. For the CDR3, the DNA is TGTGCCAGCAGCCCAAGGGGACTAGCGGGATACAATGAGCAGTTCTTC. The encoded protein is CASSPRGLAGYNEQFF.